A single sample gave rise to the 6 T cell receptor beta chains below, sequenced in a study of shared clonotypes between healthy human individuals. CD45RO-negative CD8 cells positively selected for CCR7 made up the naive population, which excluded terminally differentiated effector memory CD45RA+ cells. Assay: immunoSEQ multiplex PCR; the TCRdb copy retains only in-frame clones and omits some. The sample holds over 2,000,000 clones, 85% to 95% seen once. The sample comprised naive CD8+ T cells from PBMCs. The receptors were gathered from a man between 18 and 29 years old in good health. Some clones in this sample may be carry-over from other donors' samples.

V is TRBV19 and J is TRBJ2-3; TRBD1 might be the D (6 bases). There are 15 residues in the CDR3. V lost 7 bases and J lost 1, with 15 bases in between. Germline assignment: CDR1 LNHDA and CDR2 SQIVND (reference sequence). CDR3 in amino acids: CASTAVWGRTDTQYF. The DNA for the CDR3 is TGTGCCAGTACGGCGGTCTGGGGGCGCACAGATACGCAGTATTTT.

The V gene is TRBV28, the J gene TRBJ1-2; D might be TRBD1 (5 bases). Deletions cut 3 bases from V and 7 bases from J, with 18 bases between. The CDR3 consists of 15 residues. Germline assignment: CDR1 MDHEN and CDR2 SYDVKM. CDR3 amino acids: CASSFLGSGLVGYTF. For the CDR3, the DNA is TGTGCCAGCAGTTTTCTGGGGTCGGGGCTAGTTGGCTACACCTTC.

This rearrangement joins TRBV6-5 to TRBJ1-5; 9 nucleotides agree with TRBD1. Trimming removed 6 bases from V and 7 bases from J; junction bases left unmatched: 4. The length of the CDR3 is 13 residues. CDR1 is MNHEY and CDR2 is SVGAGI in the germline V gene. The CDR3 nucleotides are TGTGCCAGCAGCAAGGACAGGGGCCAGCCCCAGCATTTT. Translation gives CASSKDRGQPQHF.

As regards this clone: The same CDR3 arises from other DNA sequences in this sample as well. J is TRBJ2-7 and V is TRBV11-2, with unresolved D. Germline V gives CDR1 SGHAT, CDR2 FQNNGV. The CDR3 consists of 13 residues. The V and J ends lost 5 bases and 4 bases respectively, with 12 bases between them. The CDR3 protein is CASSPPLTYEQYF. In DNA, the CDR3 is TGTGCCAGCAGCCCACCCTTGACTTACGAGCAGTACTTC.

The chain recombines TRBV10-3 with TRBJ2-1, with a weak D call TRBD2 (6 bases). V gave up 3 bases and J gave up 7 bases, with 10 bases separating them. From germline, CDR1 is ENHRY and CDR2 SYGVKD. The CDR3 loop spans 13 amino acids. For the CDR3, the DNA is TGTGCCATCAGTGACCCCCGGGGGAATGAGCAGTTCTTC. This translates into CAISDPRGNEQFF.

J is TRBJ2-1 and V is TRBV9; 9 positions match TRBD1. The germline V gene encodes CDR1 SGDLS and CDR2 YYNGEE. After removal of 4 bases from V and 2 bases from J, the junction contained 10 bases not matched to a gene. CDR3 length equals 17 residues. CDR3 region: CASSTYLDRGAYNEQFF. The CDR3 nucleotides are TGTGCCAGCAGCACATATCTAGACAGGGGGGCCTACAATGAGCAGTTCTTC.